This T cell receptor (beta chain) was sequenced during a study of blood T cell repertoires in COVID-19. The wider study: Sources were T cells, B-cell-depleted T cells, or PBMCs; the material itself was cDNA or gDNA.

Original handling: Amplification with reference gene primers provided the estimates of nucleated cell counts. Sequencing was performed with immunoSEQ multiplex PCR; in TCRdb, only in-frame clones are kept and a portion is missing. For V, J and clone size, that table is used; D and trimming come from the DNA. The sample shows tens of thousands of clones, approximately 89% of them seen only once. This CDR3 is built from 15 residues. Germline loops: CDR1 SGHVS, CDR2 FNYEAQ. V was shortened by 2 bases and J by 2 bases, with 12 bases between the two germline ends. The chain is built from TRBV7-6 and TRBJ2-5; perhaps TRBD2 as D (6 bases). This receptor was obtained from a woman over 75 with acute or convalescent COVID-19. The sample was peripheral blood. The CDR3 here is CASSLSPSVQETQYF. DNA for the CDR3: TGTGCCAGCAGCTTATCTCCTAGCGTACAAGAGACCCAGTACTTC.